This T cell receptor (beta chain) was sequenced in a study of blood T cells in healthy people across ages. This CDR3 is 13 amino acids long. In germline, CDR1 is SGHTA, CDR2 FQGTGA. Between the trimmed V and J ends, which lost 5 bases and 7 bases, there was a span of 14 bases. Study-wide points: It was the long-lived donors that had more naive CD4+ cells and higher diversity than aged donors.

Alongside a J-beta primer mix, a sample-barcoded 5' primer served in a second PCR lasting roughly 6 to 11 cycles. TCRdb independently ran MiXCR on the 5' RACE reads; one entry per CDR3 protein. This table has just over 800,000 distinct CDR3 sequences, 55% to 65% appearing once. Every participating donor contributed about 10 milliliters of peripheral blood through a draw. Worth noting for this clonotype: Its target is not known.

This receptor was taken from a young man in good health. The chain uses TRBV7-3 and TRBJ1-2; tentative D call: TRBD1 (5 bases). The source material was blood. The CDR3, as DNA: TGTGCCAGCAGCCCCGCCCAGGGTGTTGGCTACACCTTC. Its protein product is CASSPAQGVGYTF.